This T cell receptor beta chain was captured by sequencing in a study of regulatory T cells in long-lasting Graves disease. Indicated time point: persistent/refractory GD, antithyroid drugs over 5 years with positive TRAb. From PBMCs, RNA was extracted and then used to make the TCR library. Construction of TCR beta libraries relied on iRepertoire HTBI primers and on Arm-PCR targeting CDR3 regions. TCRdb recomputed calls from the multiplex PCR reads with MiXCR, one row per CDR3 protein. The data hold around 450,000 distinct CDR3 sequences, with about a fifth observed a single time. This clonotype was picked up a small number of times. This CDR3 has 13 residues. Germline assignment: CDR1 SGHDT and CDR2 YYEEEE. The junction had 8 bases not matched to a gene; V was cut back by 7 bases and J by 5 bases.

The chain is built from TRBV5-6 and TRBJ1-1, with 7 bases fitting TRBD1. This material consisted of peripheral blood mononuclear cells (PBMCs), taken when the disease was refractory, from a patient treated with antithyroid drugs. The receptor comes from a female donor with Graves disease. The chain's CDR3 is CASRDRFGTEAFF. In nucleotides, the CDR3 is TGTGCCAGCCGGGACAGATTTGGAACTGAAGCTTTCTTT.